This entry lists 15 T cell receptor beta chains sequenced from one sample in a study of CXCR3-negative and CXCR3-positive naive CD8 T cells. Each TRB cDNA library was prepared by 5' RACE (with UMI labels). TCRdb re-called the 5' RACE reads, yielding one record per CDR3 amino acid sequence without DNA. The sample has under 150,000 distinct CDR3 sequences. The antigens of these receptors remain unknown. General observations from the study: Relative to CXCR3-negative naive cells, CXCR3-positive naive cells had more hydrophobic TRB CDR3s.

Material for sequencing was naive CXCR3+ CD8+ T cells from blood. This sample's subset: CD45RO-CCR7+CD27+CD95- naive CD8+ T cells expressing CXCR3 (TNR3+). Receptors were obtained from a human donor in good health. Some clones in this sample may be carry-over from other donors' samples.

This chain joins TRBV7-2 and TRBJ2-5; TCRdb picks TRBD2, but there is no DNA to check that call. Germline values: CDR1 SGHTA, CDR2 FQGNSA. The CDR3 runs 13 residues. The CDR3 reads CASSLVGEETQYF.

The chain combines TRBV6-2 or TRBV6-3 with TRBJ1-1; TCRdb returns TRBD1, unconfirmable since there is no DNA. Germline loops: CDR1 MNHEY, CDR2 SVGEGT. The CDR3 is 15 residues long. The CDR3 here is CASSSLETGNTEAFF.

The chain recombines TRBV6-2 or TRBV6-3 with TRBJ2-7. The length of the CDR3 is 12 residues. Germline assignment: CDR1 MNHEY and CDR2 SVGEGT. CDR3 amino acids: CASSDEIYEQYF.

The chain uses TRBV15 and TRBJ2-7; the D call of TRBD1 rests on TCRdb alone, since no DNA is present to check it. This CDR3 has 13 amino acids. Germline-derived CDR1 and CDR2 are LNHNV and YYDKDF (reference sequence). CDR3 protein: CATGAYDSDEQYF. The full variable domain, its missing parts supplied by reference TRBV15 and TRBJ2-7, is DAMVIQNPRYQVTQFGKPVTLSCSQTLNHNVMYWYQQKSSQAPKLLFHYYDKDFNNEADTPDNFQSRRPNTSFCFLDIRSPGLGDTAMYLCATGAYDSDEQYFGPGTRLTVT.

This rearrangement joins TRBV12-3 or TRBV12-4 to TRBJ2-1; checking the TCRdb D call of TRBD1 is not possible without DNA. CDR3 size: 15 residues. The CDR3 region is CASSSDRESDLEQFF.

The chain employs TRBV9 and TRBJ1-6; TCRdb names TRBD1, which stays unverified in the absence of DNA. Germline V gene data show CDR1 as SGDLS and CDR2 as YYNGEE. The CDR3 has 15 residues. The CDR3 loop reads CASSVAGTEYSPLHF. The whole variable domain, remainder taken from reference TRBV9 and TRBJ1-6, is DSGVTQTPKHLITATGQRVTLRCSPRSGDLSVYWYQQSLDQGLQFLIQYYNGEERAKGNILERFSAQQFPDLHSELNLSSLELGDSALYFCASSVAGTEYSPLHFGNGTRLTVT.

CDR3 region: CASRDRGLSNYGYTF. The chain is built from TRBV6-6 and TRBJ1-2. This CDR3 has 15 residues. The germline V gene encodes CDR1 MNHNY and CDR2 SVGAGI (reference sequence).

The chain employs TRBV28 and TRBJ2-2. This CDR3 is 12 amino acids long. The V gene's germline CDR1 is MDHEN and CDR2 SYDVKM. The CDR3 here is CASRRNTGELLF.

The gene calls are TRBV4-3 and TRBJ1-5; TCRdb indicates TRBD1, and absent DNA this call remains unverified. The germline gives CDR1 LGHNA, CDR2 YSLEER. The CDR3 loop spans 15 amino acids. The CDR3 spells CASSQDRGIGQPQHF.

This chain uses TRBV29-1 with TRBJ2-7; checking the TCRdb D call of TRBD1 is not possible without DNA. The CDR3 is 15 residues long. CDR1 is SQVTM, CDR2 ANQGSEA, per germline. This chain's CDR3 is CSVEAWGEDAYEQYF.

V is TRBV5-1 and J is TRBJ2-1; TCRdb selects TRBD1, and the lack of DNA leaves this call unchecked. The CDR3 spans 13 residues. Germline CDR1 SGHRS, CDR2 YFSETQ. CDR3: CASSLEDRDEQFF.

The rearrangement joins TRBV5-1 to TRBJ1-1. The CDR3 covers 11 residues. Germline assignment: CDR1 SGHRS and CDR2 YFSETQ. The CDR3 protein is CASSFETEAFF.

The gene calls are TRBV5-1 and TRBJ2-5; TCRdb's D gene call, TRBD2, goes unchecked for lack of DNA. The CDR3 contains 16 residues. Germline CDR1 SGHRS, CDR2 YFSETQ. The CDR3 spells CASSRGDLPSQETQYF.

The chain carries TRBV3-1 and TRBJ1-2; TCRdb reports TRBD1, a call that lacks DNA to check it against. This CDR3 spans 14 amino acids. The germline CDR1 and CDR2 sequences are LGHDT and YNNKEL (reference sequence). The CDR3 sequence is CASSYSDRLYGYTF.

This chain connects TRBV9 to TRBJ2-3. The CDR3 contains 14 residues. Germline CDR1 and CDR2: SGDLS and YYNGEE. The CDR3 reads CASSVVYQGDTQYF.